The source of this T cell receptor (beta chain) is a study of long-term antiretroviral therapy in people with HIV. Version v3.0 of the immunoSEQ assay ran at survey level. The assay was immunoSEQ multiplex PCR, and TCRdb's table has in-frame clones only and misses some. In the table there are tens of thousands of clones, around 90% of which are singletons. V was shortened by 5 bases and J by 8 bases, with 7 bases between the two germline ends. The CDR3 has 11 amino acids. CDR1 and CDR2 (germline): SGDLS, YYNGEE. V and J are TRBV9 and TRBJ2-2; D remains ambiguous. Sequenced here: unsorted PBMCs, sampled 1.1 years after starting antiretroviral therapy. The TCR comes from a man in his late teens or twenties with HIV. CDR3 DNA sequence: TGTGCCAGCAGACTGGGGGGGGAGCTGTTTTTT. It specifies CASRLGGELFF.